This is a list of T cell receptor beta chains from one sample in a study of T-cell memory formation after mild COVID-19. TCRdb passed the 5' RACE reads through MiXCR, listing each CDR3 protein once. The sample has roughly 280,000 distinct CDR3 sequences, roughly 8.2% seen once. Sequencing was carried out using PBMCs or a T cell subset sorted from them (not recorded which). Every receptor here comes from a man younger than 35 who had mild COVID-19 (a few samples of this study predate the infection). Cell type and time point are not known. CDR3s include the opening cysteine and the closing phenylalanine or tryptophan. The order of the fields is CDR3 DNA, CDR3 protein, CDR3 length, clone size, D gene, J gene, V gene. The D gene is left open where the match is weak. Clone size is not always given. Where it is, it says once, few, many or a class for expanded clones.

.,CASSFQVSPGDTQYF,15,few,.,TRBJ2-3,TRBV7-2
TGTGCCAGCGATCGGACAGGGGGCGGTGAAGCTTTCTTT,CASDRTGGGEAFF,13,.,TRBD1,TRBJ1-1,TRBV19
TGTGCCAGCAGCTTCAGTGGGTTCGGGGAGCTGTTTTTT,CASSFSGFGELFF,13,.,.,TRBJ2-2,TRBV7-2
TGTGCCAGCAGTTTGGAGGTTATGACTGAAGCTTTCTTT,CASSLEVMTEAFF,13,many,.,TRBJ1-1,TRBV12-3/TRBV12-4
TGTGCCAGCAGCTTACAGGGTGAAGCTTTCTTT,CASSLQGEAFF,11,many,.,TRBJ1-1,TRBV7-9
TGTGCCAGCAGCCCCATGTTTTGGCGGCCGTACAATGAGCAGTTCTTC,CASSPMFWRPYNEQFF,16,.,.,TRBJ2-1,TRBV7-3
TGCAGTGCTAGAGATGCCTCAGGGAATTACTATGGCTACACCTTC,CSARDASGNYYGYTF,15,many,.,TRBJ1-2,TRBV20-1
TGTGCCAGCAGTTTTTGGGGAAGACGCACAGATACGCAGTATTTT,CASSFWGRRTDTQYF,15,few,.,TRBJ2-3,TRBV27
TGTGCCAGCAGCTTAGCAAGGCGGGGGGCAAACACTGAAGCTTTCTTT,CASSLARRGANTEAFF,16,many,.,TRBJ1-1,TRBV7-2
TGCGCCAGCAGCTTGTCCTCGGGACAGCAAGAGACCCAGTACTTC,CASSLSSGQQETQYF,15,.,TRBD1,TRBJ2-5,TRBV5-1
TGTGCCAGCAGCTTGGAGGTCGGATTGAGCTCCTACGAGCAGTACTTC,CASSLEVGLSSYEQYF,16,few,.,TRBJ2-7,TRBV5-6
TGTGCCAGCAGCCAAATAAGGGACTTCTATGGCTACACCTTC,CASSQIRDFYGYTF,14,.,.,TRBJ1-2,TRBV3-1
TGCAGTGCTATCCCCGGACAGGGGAATTCACCCCTCCACTTT,CSAIPGQGNSPLHF,14,.,TRBD1,TRBJ1-6,TRBV20-1
TGTGCCTGGAGTCTTAAGTTAGGGAGGGGGACGGGCAATGAGCAGTTCTTC,CAWSLKLGRGTGNEQFF,17,.,.,TRBJ2-1,TRBV30
TGCAGTCTCCCCCTAGCGGGGGCCTACAATGAGCAGTTCTTC,CSLPLAGAYNEQFF,14,.,TRBD2,TRBJ2-1,TRBV20-1
TGTGCCAGCAGCCCCGCACAACTAGCGGGGGCCGTGAACACCGGGGAGCTGTTTTTT,CASSPAQLAGAVNTGELFF,19,many,TRBD2,TRBJ2-2,TRBV28
TGTGCCACCAGCAGAGATCTTGACAGGGGGACTGAAGCTTTCTTT,CATSRDLDRGTEAFF,15,few,TRBD1,TRBJ1-1,TRBV15
TGTGCCAGCAGTTCTCGGGTTGTGACAGATACGCAGTATTTT,CASSSRVVTDTQYF,14,few,.,TRBJ2-3,TRBV6-5
TGTGCCAGCAGGACCCCTCCGGATCCGGGACGGTACTTC,CASRTPPDPGRYF,13,.,.,TRBJ2-4,TRBV6-2/TRBV6-3
TGTGCCAGTAGTCGGGACAGGTTTAATCAGCCCCAGCATTTT,CASSRDRFNQPQHF,14,.,TRBD1,TRBJ1-5,TRBV19
TGCAGCGTTGAGGGGGGACAGGGGTACACTGAAGCTTTCTTT,CSVEGGQGYTEAFF,14,few,TRBD1,TRBJ1-1,TRBV29-1
TGTGCCGCACTCGGGACAGGGGTTAACAATGAGCAGTTCTTC,CAALGTGVNNEQFF,14,many,TRBD1,TRBJ2-1,TRBV28
TGTGCCAGTACCCGGGACAGGGGTCAGTTGAGCACCATATATTTT,CASTRDRGQLSTIYF,15,.,TRBD1,TRBJ1-3,TRBV19
TGTGCCAGCTCACCTAGGGAGGAGGATACGCAGTATTTT,CASSPREEDTQYF,13,few,.,TRBJ2-3,TRBV18
TGCAGTGCTGGCGGACATACAAATGGCTACACCTTC,CSAGGHTNGYTF,12,few,.,TRBJ1-2,TRBV20-1
TGTGCCAGCAGCCCGTACAGGGTTAACACTGAAGCTTTCTTT,CASSPYRVNTEAFF,14,few,.,TRBJ1-1,TRBV7-3
TGTGCCAGCAGCTTGGGGGGAGGTGCGTTGCGGGGCTACACCTTC,CASSLGGGALRGYTF,15,few,.,TRBJ1-2,TRBV6-5
TGTGCCAGCAGCTTACCCAGCATTGGCAAAAACATTCAGTACTTC,CASSLPSIGKNIQYF,15,few,.,TRBJ2-4,TRBV7-9
TGTGCCAGCAGCTCGGGAATGGGGACCCAGTACTTC,CASSSGMGTQYF,12,many,.,TRBJ2-5,TRBV7-9